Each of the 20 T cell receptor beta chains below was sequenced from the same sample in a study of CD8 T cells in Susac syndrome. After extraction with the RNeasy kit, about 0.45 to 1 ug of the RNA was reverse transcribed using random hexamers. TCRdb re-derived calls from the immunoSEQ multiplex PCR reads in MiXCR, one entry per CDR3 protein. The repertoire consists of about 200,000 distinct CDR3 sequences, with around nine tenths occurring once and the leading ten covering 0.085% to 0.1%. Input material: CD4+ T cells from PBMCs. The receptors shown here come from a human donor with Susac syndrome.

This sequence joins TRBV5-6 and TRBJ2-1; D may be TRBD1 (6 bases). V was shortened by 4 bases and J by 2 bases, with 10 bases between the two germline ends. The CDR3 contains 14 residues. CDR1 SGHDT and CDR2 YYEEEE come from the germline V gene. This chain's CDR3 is CASSERQAYNEQFF. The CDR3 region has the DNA TGTGCCAGCAGCGAAAGACAGGCCTACAATGAGCAGTTCTTC.

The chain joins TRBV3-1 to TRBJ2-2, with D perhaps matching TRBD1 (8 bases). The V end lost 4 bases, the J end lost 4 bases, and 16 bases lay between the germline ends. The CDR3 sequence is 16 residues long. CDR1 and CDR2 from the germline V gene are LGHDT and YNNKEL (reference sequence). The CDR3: CASSLRTGRVTGELFF. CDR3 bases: TGTGCCAGCAGCCTACGGACAGGGAGGGTCACCGGGGAGCTGTTTTTT. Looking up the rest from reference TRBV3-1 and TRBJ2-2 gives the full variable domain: DTAVSQTPKYLVTQMGNDKSIKCEQNLGHDTMYWYKQDSKKFLKIMFSYNNKELIINETVPNRFSPKSPDKAHLNLHINSLELGDSAVYFCASSLRTGRVTGELFFGEGSRLTVL.

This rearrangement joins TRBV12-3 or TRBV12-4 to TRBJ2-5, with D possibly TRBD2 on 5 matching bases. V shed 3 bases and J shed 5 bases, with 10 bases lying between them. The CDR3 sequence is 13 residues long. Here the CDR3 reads CASSFHRRETQYF. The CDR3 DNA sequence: TGTGCCAGCAGTTTTCACCGGAGGGAGACCCAGTACTTC.

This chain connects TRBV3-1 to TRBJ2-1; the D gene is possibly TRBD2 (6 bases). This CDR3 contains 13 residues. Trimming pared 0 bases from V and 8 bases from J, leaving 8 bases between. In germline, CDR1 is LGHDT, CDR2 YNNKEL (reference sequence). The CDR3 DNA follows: TGTGCCAGCAGCCAAGATAGCGGCGATGAGCAGTTCTTC. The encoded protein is CASSQDSGDEQFF.

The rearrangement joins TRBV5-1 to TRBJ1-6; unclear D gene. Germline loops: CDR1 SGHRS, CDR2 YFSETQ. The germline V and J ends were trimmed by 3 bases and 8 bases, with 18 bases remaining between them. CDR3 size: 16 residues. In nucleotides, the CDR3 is TGCGCCAGCAGCTCCGCCGGCGGGGTAAAGCATTCACCCCTCCACTTT. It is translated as CASSSAGGVKHSPLHF.

CDR3 sequence reads: CSADRQGDTNEQFF. In DNA form, the CDR3 reads TGCAGTGCTGACCGACAGGGGGATACCAATGAGCAGTTCTTC. This rearrangement joins TRBV20-1 to TRBJ2-1, with 9 bases that match TRBD1. Losses at the gene ends were 5 bases for V and 6 bases for J; bases not matched to a gene: 8. Per the germline V gene, CDR1 is DFQATT and CDR2 is SNEGSKA (reference sequence). The CDR3 consists of 14 residues.

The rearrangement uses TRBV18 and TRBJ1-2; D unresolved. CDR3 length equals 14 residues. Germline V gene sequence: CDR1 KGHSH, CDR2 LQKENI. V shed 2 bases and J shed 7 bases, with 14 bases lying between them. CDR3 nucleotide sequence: TGTGCCAGCTCACCAGTGAGAGAGACCGGTGGCTACACCTTC. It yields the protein CASSPVRETGGYTF.

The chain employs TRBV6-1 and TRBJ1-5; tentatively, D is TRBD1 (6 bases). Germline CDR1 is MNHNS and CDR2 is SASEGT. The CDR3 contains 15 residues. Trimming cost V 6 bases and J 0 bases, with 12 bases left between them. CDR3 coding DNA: TGTGCCAGCAGGGACAGATTCTATAGCAATCAGCCCCAGCATTTT. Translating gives CASRDRFYSNQPQHF.

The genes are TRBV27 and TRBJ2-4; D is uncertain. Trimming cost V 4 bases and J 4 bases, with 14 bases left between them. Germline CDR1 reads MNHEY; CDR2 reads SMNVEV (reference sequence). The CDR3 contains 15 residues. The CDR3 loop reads CASSSFVRKKNIQYF. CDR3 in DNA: TGTGCCAGCAGTTCATTCGTCAGGAAGAAAAACATTCAGTACTTC.

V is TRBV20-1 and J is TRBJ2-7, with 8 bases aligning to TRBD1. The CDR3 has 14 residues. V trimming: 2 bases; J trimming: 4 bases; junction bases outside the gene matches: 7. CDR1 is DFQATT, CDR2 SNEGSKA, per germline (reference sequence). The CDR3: CSARRQGPGYEQYF. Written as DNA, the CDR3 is TGCAGTGCTAGACGACAGGGGCCCGGTTACGAGCAGTACTTC.

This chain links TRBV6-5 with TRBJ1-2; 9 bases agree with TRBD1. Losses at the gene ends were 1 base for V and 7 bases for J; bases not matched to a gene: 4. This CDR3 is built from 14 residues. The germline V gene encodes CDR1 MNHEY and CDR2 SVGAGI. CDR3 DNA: TGTGCCAGCAGTTACTACAGGGGGCTCTTTGGCTACACCTTC. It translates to CASSYYRGLFGYTF.

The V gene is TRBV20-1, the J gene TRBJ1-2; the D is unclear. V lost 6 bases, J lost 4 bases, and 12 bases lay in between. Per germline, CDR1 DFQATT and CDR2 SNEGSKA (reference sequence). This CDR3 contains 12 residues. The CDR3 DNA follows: TGCAGTGCGGGTACAGAGACCTATGGCTACACCTTC. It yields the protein CSAGTETYGYTF.

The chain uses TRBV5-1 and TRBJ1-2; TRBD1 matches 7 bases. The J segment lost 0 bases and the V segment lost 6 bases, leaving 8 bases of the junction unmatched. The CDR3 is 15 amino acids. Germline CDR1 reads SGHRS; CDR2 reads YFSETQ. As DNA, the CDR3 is TGCGCCAGCACCCCGGACAGGAGTTCTAACTATGGCTACACCTTC. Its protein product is CASTPDRSSNYGYTF.

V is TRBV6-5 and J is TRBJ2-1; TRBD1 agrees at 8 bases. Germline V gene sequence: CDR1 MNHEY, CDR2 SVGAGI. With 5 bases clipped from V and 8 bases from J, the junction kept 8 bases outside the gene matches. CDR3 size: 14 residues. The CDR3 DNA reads TGTGCCAGCAGTACTACAGGGGGACCCCATGAGCAGTTCTTC. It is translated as CASSTTGGPHEQFF.

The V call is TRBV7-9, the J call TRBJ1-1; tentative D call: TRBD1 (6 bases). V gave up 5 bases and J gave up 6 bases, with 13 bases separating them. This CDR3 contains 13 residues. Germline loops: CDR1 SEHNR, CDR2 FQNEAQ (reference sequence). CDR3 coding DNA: TGTGCCAGCAGCCTGCTACAGGGTTCTGAAGCTTTCTTT. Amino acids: CASSLLQGSEAFF.

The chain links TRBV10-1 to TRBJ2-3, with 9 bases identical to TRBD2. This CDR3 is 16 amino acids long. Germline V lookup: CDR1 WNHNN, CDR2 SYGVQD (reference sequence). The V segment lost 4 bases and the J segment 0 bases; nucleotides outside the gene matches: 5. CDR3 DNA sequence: TGCGCCAGCAGTGCAGCTAGCGGGGCTAGCACAGATACGCAGTATTTT. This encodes CASSAASGASTDTQYF.

The CDR3 DNA sequence: TGTGCCAGCAGCGCAACCGGAGGCAGCGCATTCCGAGAGACCCAGTACTTC. It yields the protein CASSATGGSAFRETQYF. The rearrangement links TRBV9 to TRBJ2-5, with a tentative D call TRBD2 (5 bases). V was shortened by 3 bases and J by 4 bases, with 22 bases between the two germline ends. The V gene's germline CDR1 is SGDLS and CDR2 YYNGEE. The CDR3 is made up of 17 amino acids.

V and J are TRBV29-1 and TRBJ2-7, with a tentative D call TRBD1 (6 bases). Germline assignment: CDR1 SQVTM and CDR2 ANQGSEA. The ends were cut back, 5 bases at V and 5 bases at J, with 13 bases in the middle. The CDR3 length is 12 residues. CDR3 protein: CSVKQGPHEQYF. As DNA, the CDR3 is TGCAGCGTTAAACAGGGCCCCCACGAGCAGTACTTC.

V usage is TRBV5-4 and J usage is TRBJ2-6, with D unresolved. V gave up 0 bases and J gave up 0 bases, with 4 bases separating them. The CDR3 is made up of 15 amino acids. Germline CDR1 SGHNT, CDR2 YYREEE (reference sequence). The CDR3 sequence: CASSLGHSGANVLTF. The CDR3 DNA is TGTGCCAGCAGCTTGGGGCACTCTGGGGCCAACGTCCTGACTTTC.

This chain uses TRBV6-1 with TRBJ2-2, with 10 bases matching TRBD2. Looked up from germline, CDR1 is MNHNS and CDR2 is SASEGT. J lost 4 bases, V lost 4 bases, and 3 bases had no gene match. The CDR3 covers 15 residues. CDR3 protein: CASSVGLAATGELFF. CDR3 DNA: TGTGCCAGCAGTGTCGGACTAGCGGCCACCGGGGAGCTGTTTTTT.